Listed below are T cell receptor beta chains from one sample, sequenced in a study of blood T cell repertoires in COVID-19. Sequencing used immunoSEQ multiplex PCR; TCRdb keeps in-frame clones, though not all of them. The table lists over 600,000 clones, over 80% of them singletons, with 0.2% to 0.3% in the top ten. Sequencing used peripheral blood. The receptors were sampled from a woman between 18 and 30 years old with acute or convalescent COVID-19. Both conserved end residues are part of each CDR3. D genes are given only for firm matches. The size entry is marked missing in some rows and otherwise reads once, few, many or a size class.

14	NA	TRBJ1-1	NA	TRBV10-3	CAISGRGPDTEAFF	TGTGCCATCAGTGGCAGAGGCCCGGACACTGAAGCTTTCTTT
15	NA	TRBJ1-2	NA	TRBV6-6	CASSYSPVWNYGYTF	TGTGCCAGCAGTTACTCACCGGTATGGAACTATGGCTACACCTTC
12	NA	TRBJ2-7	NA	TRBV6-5	CASRGGSNEQYF	TGTGCCAGCAGGGGAGGATCAAACGAGCAGTACTTC
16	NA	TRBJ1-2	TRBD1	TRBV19	CASSIDLGTGNYGYTF	TGTGCCAGTAGTATAGATCTTGGGACAGGCAACTATGGCTACACCTTC
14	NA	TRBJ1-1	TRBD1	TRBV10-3	CAIRPGQGLTEAFF	TGTGCCATCAGGCCCGGACAGGGTCTCACTGAAGCTTTCTTT
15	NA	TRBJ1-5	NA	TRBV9	CASSVVALPGQPQHF	TGTGCCAGCAGCGTAGTGGCCCTGCCTGGCCAGCCCCAGCATTTT
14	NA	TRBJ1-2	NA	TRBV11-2	CASSLDHSPYGYTF	TGTGCCAGCAGCTTAGATCACTCCCCCTATGGCTACACCTTC
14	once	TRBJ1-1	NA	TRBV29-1	CSVESPSENTEAFF	TGCAGCGTTGAGTCCCCGTCAGAGAACACTGAAGCTTTCTTT
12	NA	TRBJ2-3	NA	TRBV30	CAWSVRTDTQYF	TGTGCCTGGAGTGTACGGACAGATACGCAGTATTTT
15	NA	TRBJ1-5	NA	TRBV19	CASSIGGRVYQPQHF	TGTGCCAGTAGTATAGGCGGCAGGGTGTATCAGCCCCAGCATTTT
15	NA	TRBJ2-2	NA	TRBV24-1	CATSAAGANTGELFF	TGTGCCACCAGTGCGGCAGGGGCTAACACCGGGGAGCTGTTTTTT
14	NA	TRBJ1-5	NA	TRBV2	CASSQQVPGQPQHF	TGTGCCAGCAGTCAACAGGTCCCCGGTCAGCCCCAGCATTTT
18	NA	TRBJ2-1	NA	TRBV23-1	CASSQSYRVRGSYNEQFF	TGCGCCAGCAGTCAATCTTACAGGGTAAGAGGCTCCTACAATGAGCAGTTCTTC
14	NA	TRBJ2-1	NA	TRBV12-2	CASRLGTGRNEQFF	TGTGCAAGTCGCTTAGGGACAGGGAGGAATGAGCAGTTCTTC
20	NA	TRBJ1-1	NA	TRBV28	CASSLWPATRGTSMNTEAFF	TGTGCCAGCAGTTTATGGCCCGCTACCAGGGGAACTAGTATGAACACTGAAGCTTTCTTT
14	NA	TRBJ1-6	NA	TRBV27	CASSSRSNNSPLHF	TGTGCCAGCAGTTCCAGATCGAATAATTCACCCCTCCACTTT
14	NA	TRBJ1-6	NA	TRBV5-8	CASSLGGRTSPLHF	TGTGCCAGCAGCTTGGGGGGGAGGACGTCACCCCTCCACTTT
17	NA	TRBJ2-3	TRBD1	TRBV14	CASSQGTGLRSTDTQYF	TGTGCCAGCAGCCAAGGGACAGGTCTTAGGAGCACAGATACGCAGTATTTT
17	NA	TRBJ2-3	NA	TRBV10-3	CAISPPQAAISTDTQYF	TGTGCCATCAGCCCCCCGCAGGCAGCCATTAGCACAGATACGCAGTATTTT
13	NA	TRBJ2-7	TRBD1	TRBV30	CAWSWDRAYEQYF	TGTGCCTGGAGTTGGGACAGGGCCTACGAGCAGTACTTC
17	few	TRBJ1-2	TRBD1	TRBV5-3	CARSLRPYQDRAYGYTF	TGTGCCAGAAGCTTGAGACCCTACCAGGACAGGGCTTATGGCTACACCTTC
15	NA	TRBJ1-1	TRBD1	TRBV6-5	CASSYRGQGNTEAFF	TGTGCCAGCAGTTACCGGGGACAGGGAAACACTGAAGCTTTCTTT
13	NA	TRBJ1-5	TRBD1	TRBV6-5	CASSRTGNQPQHF	TGTGCCAGCAGCCGGACAGGTAATCAGCCCCAGCATTTT
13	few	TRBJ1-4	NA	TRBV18	CASSPGEDEKLFF	TGTGCCAGCTCACCGGGGGAGGATGAAAAACTGTTTTTT
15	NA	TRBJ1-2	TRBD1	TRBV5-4	CASSLVGQGFDGYTF	TGTGCCAGCAGCTTGGTGGGACAGGGTTTCGATGGCTACACCTTC
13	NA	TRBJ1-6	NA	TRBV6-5	CASSWGQDSPLHF	TGTGCCAGCAGTTGGGGGCAGGATTCACCCCTCCACTTT
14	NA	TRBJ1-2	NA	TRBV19	CASTSNFFLSGYTF	TGTGCCAGTACTTCGAATTTTTTTTTGAGTGGCTACACCTTC
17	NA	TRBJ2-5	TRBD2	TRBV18	CASSPLPASGGGETQYF	TGTGCCAGCTCACCACTACCCGCTAGCGGGGGAGGAGAGACCCAGTACTTC
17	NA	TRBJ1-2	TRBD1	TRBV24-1	CATSDSADRGPFYGYTF	TGTGCCACCAGTGATTCGGCGGACAGGGGGCCTTTTTATGGCTACACCTTC
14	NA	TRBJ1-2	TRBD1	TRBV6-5	CASSYGRGLGGYTF	TGTGCCAGCAGTTACGGCAGGGGGCTAGGAGGCTACACCTTC
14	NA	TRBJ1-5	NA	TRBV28	CASGWRDPYQPQHF	TGTGCCAGCGGGTGGCGGGACCCTTATCAGCCCCAGCATTTT
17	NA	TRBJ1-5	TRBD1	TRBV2	CASSLTGLPNSNQPQHF	TGTGCCAGCAGTCTGACAGGGTTACCGAATAGCAATCAGCCCCAGCATTTT
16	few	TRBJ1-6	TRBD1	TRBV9	CASSPRGTGNNSPLHF	TGTGCCAGCAGCCCTCGCGGGACAGGGAATAATTCACCCCTCCACTTT
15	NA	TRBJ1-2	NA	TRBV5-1	CASSAMSDRLHGYTF	TGCGCCAGCAGTGCAATGAGTGACAGGCTCCATGGCTACACCTTC
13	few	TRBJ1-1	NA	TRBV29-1	CSVEDREGTEAFF	TGCAGCGTTGAAGATCGAGAGGGCACTGAAGCTTTCTTT
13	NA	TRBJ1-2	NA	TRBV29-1	CSVRYRAAYDYTF	TGCAGCGTTAGATACAGGGCCGCCTACGACTACACCTTC
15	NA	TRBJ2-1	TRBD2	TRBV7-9	CASSPPGLAYNEQFF	TGTGCCAGCAGCCCCCCGGGACTAGCGTACAATGAGCAGTTCTTC
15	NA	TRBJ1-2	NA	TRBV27	CASKEPGEANYGYTF	TGTGCCAGCAAAGAGCCGGGGGAAGCTAACTATGGCTACACCTTC
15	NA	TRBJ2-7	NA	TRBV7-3	CASSLSRALSYEQYF	TGTGCCAGCAGCTTAAGCAGGGCTTTATCCTACGAGCAGTACTTC
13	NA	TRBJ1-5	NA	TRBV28	CASNPSARQPQHF	TGTGCCAGCAACCCTTCGGCCAGGCAGCCCCAGCATTTT
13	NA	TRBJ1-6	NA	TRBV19	CASRDSLDSPLHF	TGTGCCAGTAGGGACAGTCTAGATTCACCCCTCCACTTT
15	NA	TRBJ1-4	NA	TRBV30	CAWSAGRALKEKLFF	TGTGCCTGGAGTGCCGGGAGGGCATTGAAGGAAAAACTGTTTTTT
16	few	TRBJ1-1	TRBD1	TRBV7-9	CASSRAGQGKQTEAFF	TGTGCCAGCAGCAGAGCGGGACAGGGTAAACAAACTGAAGCTTTCTTT
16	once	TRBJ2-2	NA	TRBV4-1	CASSQVAQGHTGELFF	TGCGCCAGCAGCCAAGTGGCCCAGGGTCACACCGGGGAGCTGTTTTTT
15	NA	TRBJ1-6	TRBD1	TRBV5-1	CASSLEGAGNSPLHF	TGCGCCAGCAGCTTGGAGGGGGCCGGCAATTCACCCCTCCACTTT
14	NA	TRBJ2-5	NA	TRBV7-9	CASSLDFGQETQYF	TGTGCCAGCAGCCTGGACTTCGGGCAAGAGACCCAGTACTTC
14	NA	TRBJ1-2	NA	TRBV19	CASSWSETGTGYTF	TGTGCCAGTAGTTGGTCTGAGACAGGAACCGGCTACACCTTC
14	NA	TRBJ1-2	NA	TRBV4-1	CASSQPARGFGYTF	TGCGCCAGCAGCCAGCCCGCCAGGGGTTTTGGCTACACCTTC
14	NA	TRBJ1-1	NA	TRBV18	CASSPPLRQFEAFF	TGTGCCAGCTCACCACCGTTGCGACAGTTTGAAGCTTTCTTT
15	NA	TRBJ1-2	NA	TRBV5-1	CASSPGGAANYGYTF	TGCGCCAGCAGCCCCGGAGGGGCGGCTAACTATGGCTACACCTTC
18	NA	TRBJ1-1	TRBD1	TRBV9	CASSPRTGGIGENTEAFF	TGTGCCAGCAGCCCCCGGACAGGGGGGATTGGGGAGAACACTGAAGCTTTCTTT
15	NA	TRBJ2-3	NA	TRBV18	CASSPVQGSTDTQYF	TGTGCCAGCTCACCAGTACAGGGAAGCACAGATACGCAGTATTTT
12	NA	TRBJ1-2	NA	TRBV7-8	CASSVDTRGYTF	TGTGCCAGCAGCGTGGACACAAGGGGCTACACCTTC
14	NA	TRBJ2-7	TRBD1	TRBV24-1	CATSDSDRVHEQYF	TGTGCCACCAGTGATTCGGACAGGGTCCACGAGCAGTACTTC
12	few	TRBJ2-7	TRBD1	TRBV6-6	CAGGQGRNEQYF	TGTGCCGGGGGACAGGGGAGAAACGAGCAGTACTTC
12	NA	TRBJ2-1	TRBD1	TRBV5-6	CASSPGGLGQFF	TGTGCCAGCAGCCCAGGGGGCTTGGGGCAGTTCTTC
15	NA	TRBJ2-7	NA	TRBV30	CAWGVEGRAPGEQYF	TGTGCCTGGGGGGTGGAGGGCAGGGCCCCCGGCGAGCAGTACTTC
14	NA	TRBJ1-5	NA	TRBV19	CASNIPPFLGPQHF	TGTGCCAGTAACATACCACCTTTCCTAGGACCCCAGCATTTT
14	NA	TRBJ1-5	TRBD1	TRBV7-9	CASSDRGDYQPQHF	TGTGCCAGCAGCGACAGGGGAGACTATCAGCCCCAGCATTTT